The sequence of this T cell receptor (beta chain) was determined in a study of blood T cell repertoires in COVID-19. For the study at large: COVID-19 samples, acute and convalescent, were from the United States, Italy and Spain.

Profiled with immunoSEQ multiplex PCR; TCRdb holds only in-frame clones, not every one. The profile covers a few hundred thousand clones, with about nine tenths appearing a single time and 1.7% taken by the ten largest. The CDR3 spans 15 residues. CDR1 and CDR2 (germline): SGHNT, YYREEE (reference sequence). The ends were cut back, 5 bases at V and 4 bases at J, with 16 bases in the middle. This TCR was recovered from a woman aged 30 to 39 who had recovered from COVID-19. Sequencing was performed on PBMCs or T cells enriched from blood (not recorded which). The J gene is TRBJ2-1, the V gene TRBV5-4; weak D call: TRBD1 (8 bases). In nucleotides, the CDR3 is TGTGCCAGCAGTACAACAGGGGGGGGATACAATGAGCAGTTCTTC. Its protein product is CASSTTGGGYNEQFF.